The 28 T cell receptor beta chains presented below share a single source sample, sequenced in a study of blood T cell repertoires in COVID-19. Some clones are missing from TCRdb's copy, which holds only in-frame ones; the method was immunoSEQ multiplex PCR. The profile shows under 200,000 clones, 80% to 90% of them singletons. Material for sequencing was peripheral blood. Receptors were obtained from a man between 60 and 70 years old with acute or convalescent COVID-19.

V is TRBV28 and J is TRBJ1-1; D is possibly TRBD1 (5 bases). CDR3 length: 15 amino acids. The V and J ends lost 8 bases and 1 base respectively, with 17 bases between them. Germline loops: CDR1 MDHEN, CDR2 SYDVKM. The CDR3 sequence is CASPSRSGENTEAFF. As DNA, the CDR3 is TGTGCCAGCCCCTCGAGGTCGGGGGAGAACACTGAAGCTTTCTTT.

J is TRBJ2-3 and V is TRBV4-1, with TRBD2 identical over 9 bases. V lost 5 bases and J lost 0; bases outside the gene matches: 12. Germline V gene lookup returns CDR1 MGHRA and CDR2 YSYEKL. CDR3 length: 18 residues. The CDR3 is CASSSRVTSGTSTDTQYF. In DNA, the CDR3 is TGCGCCAGCAGCTCCCGGGTGACTAGCGGAACTAGCACAGATACGCAGTATTTT.

The chain is built from TRBV10-3 and TRBJ1-6, with a possible D match to TRBD1 (6 bases). Looked up from germline, CDR1 is ENHRY and CDR2 is SYGVKD. This CDR3 contains 16 residues. The V end was cut by 0 bases, the J end by 5 bases, with 11 bases between. For the CDR3, the DNA is TGTGCCATCAGTGAGTCAGCGGGGGCGGATAATTCACCCCTCCACTTT. This gives the protein CAISESAGADNSPLHF.

The chain is built from TRBV9 and TRBJ1-2; the match to TRBD1 covers 7 bases. CDR3 length: 14 amino acids. Germline values: CDR1 SGDLS, CDR2 YYNGEE. After removal of 0 bases from V and 4 bases from J, the junction contained 3 bases not matched to a gene. This CDR3 reads CASSVGTGPYGYTF. The DNA for the CDR3 is TGTGCCAGCAGCGTAGGGACAGGCCCCTATGGCTACACCTTC.

The chain employs TRBV9 and TRBJ2-5; the match to TRBD2 covers 10 bases. CDR3 length equals 15 residues. J gave up 3 bases and V 5 bases, and 7 bases lay outside the gene matches. Germline V gene lookup returns CDR1 SGDLS and CDR2 YYNGEE. The CDR3 DNA reads as TGTGCCAGCAGTCGGGGGACTAGCGTCGAAGAGACCCAGTACTTC. It translates to CASSRGTSVEETQYF.

The genes are TRBV5-1 and TRBJ2-3; 12 bases match TRBD2. CDR1 and CDR2 from the germline V gene are SGHRS and YFSETQ. The V gene end was trimmed by 1 base and the J gene end by 8 bases; junction bases not matched to a gene: 5. CDR3 length equals 15 residues. The CDR3 loop is CASSLTSGRSGTQYF. In DNA, the CDR3 is TGCGCCAGCAGCTTGACTAGCGGGAGGTCTGGTACGCAGTATTTT.

V gene TRBV9 combines with J gene TRBJ2-7; D gene uncertain. The CDR3 is 14 residues long. From germline, CDR1 is SGDLS and CDR2 YYNGEE. Trimming removed 0 bases at V and 4 bases at J, with 11 bases between. The CDR3: CASSVGPEYYEQYF. The CDR3 DNA is TGTGCCAGCAGCGTAGGTCCGGAGTATTACGAGCAGTACTTC.

This clone was recorded once. The chain couples TRBV18 to TRBJ1-2; possibly TRBD1 for D (6 bases). Germline CDR1 is KGHSH and CDR2 is LQKENI. This CDR3 has 13 residues. The ends were cut back, 5 bases at V and 7 bases at J, with 14 bases in the middle. In DNA form, the CDR3 reads TGTGCCAGCTCAGTACTCCAGGGGCTTGGCTACACCTTC. Encoded protein: CASSVLQGLGYTF.

This chain joins TRBV24-1 and TRBJ2-2; D is uncertain. Germline CDR1 reads KGHDR; CDR2 reads SFDVKD. The ends were cut back, 3 bases at V and 0 bases at J, with 7 bases in the middle. CDR3 length: 15 residues. The CDR3 protein is CATSDRGANTGELFF. Here the CDR3 DNA reads TGTGCCACCAGTGATCGAGGCGCGAACACCGGGGAGCTGTTTTTT.

The rearrangement links TRBV7-2 to TRBJ2-1, with D maybe TRBD2 (5 bases). The CDR3 is made up of 14 amino acids. V was clipped by 3 bases and J by 12 bases, with 18 bases between them. Germline-derived CDR1 and CDR2 are SGHTA and FQGNSA. CDR3 coding DNA: TGTGCCAGCAGCTTGGGCCTAGCTGGCCGCCGGCAGTTCTTC. Its translation is CASSLGLAGRRQFF.

J is TRBJ2-1 and V is TRBV6-6; TRBD2 agrees at 7 bases. The CDR3 sequence is 13 residues long. CDR1 is MNHNY and CDR2 is SVGAGI in the germline V gene (reference sequence). V trimming: 7 bases; J trimming: 7 bases; junction bases outside the gene matches: 7. CDR3 in DNA: TGTGCCAGCAAGGGAGGGGCTGGTAATGAGCAGTTCTTC. Translated: CASKGGAGNEQFF.

This chain links TRBV5-1 with TRBJ1-4, with D possibly being TRBD1 (5 bases). There are 14 residues in the CDR3. The ends were cut back, 1 base at V and 4 bases at J, with 8 bases in the middle. Germline V gene sequence: CDR1 SGHRS, CDR2 YFSETQ. The CDR3 DNA follows: TGCGCCAGCAGCTTGACGGGGGGTAATGAAAAACTGTTTTTT. Translation gives CASSLTGGNEKLFF.

With respect to this clone: This same CDR3 is encoded by further DNA sequences in the sample. The V call is TRBV7-9, the J call TRBJ1-4; maybe TRBD1 (5 bases). This CDR3 region has 12 residues. In germline, CDR1 is SEHNR, CDR2 FQNEAQ (reference sequence). Trimming took off 5 bases at V and 8 bases at J, with 9 bases between the two ends. This chain's CDR3 is CASSQGLEKLFF. For the CDR3, the DNA is TGTGCCAGCAGCCAGGGTTTGGAAAAACTGTTTTTT. The full variable domain, rest sourced from reference TRBV7-9 and TRBJ1-4, is DTGVSQNPRHKITKRGQNVTFRCDPISEHNRLYWYRQTLGQGPEFLTYFQNEAQLEKSRLLSDRFSAERPKGSFSTLEIQRTEQGDSAMYLCASSQGLEKLFFGSGTQLSVL.

The chain uses TRBV6-4 and TRBJ1-6; unclear D gene. Trimming cost V 3 bases and J 3 bases, with 9 bases left between them. This CDR3 region has 15 residues. CDR1 is MRHNA and CDR2 is SNTAGT in the germline V gene. The CDR3 DNA reads as TGTGCCAGCAGTGAAGGAGGGATCTATAATTCACCCCTCCACTTT. It is translated as CASSEGGIYNSPLHF.

The chain recombines TRBV19 with TRBJ1-6; the match to TRBD1 covers 9 bases. This CDR3 region has 14 residues. The V and J ends lost 9 bases and 7 bases, in that order; junction bases with no gene match: 7. The germline gives CDR1 LNHDA, CDR2 SQIVND (reference sequence). The CDR3, as DNA: TGTGCCAGGTATGACAGGGGGGGGAATTCACCCCTCCACTTT. Protein sequence: CARYDRGGNSPLHF.

The CDR3 DNA reads as TGCGCCAGCAGCCAAGATCTCGCTAGCGGGAGGGGCGAGCAGTACTTC. Encoded protein: CASSQDLASGRGEQYF. V gene TRBV4-1 combines with J gene TRBJ2-7; 12 bases line up with TRBD2. Germline V gene lookup returns CDR1 MGHRA and CDR2 YSYEKL. V lost 0 bases to trimming and J lost 6 bases; unmatched junction nucleotides: 6. The CDR3 spans 16 residues.

The chain recombines TRBV29-1 with TRBJ2-7; 11 nucleotides line up with TRBD2. The V gene end was trimmed by 6 bases and the J gene end by 2 bases; junction bases not matched to a gene: 9. Germline V gives CDR1 SQVTM, CDR2 ANQGSEA. The CDR3 extends over 15 amino acids. The CDR3 loop reads CSVVGTSGPTYEQYF. The CDR3, as DNA: TGCAGCGTGGTCGGGACTAGCGGACCTACCTACGAGCAGTACTTC.

This rearrangement joins TRBV15 to TRBJ2-7; D gene unclear. Germline V lookup: CDR1 LNHNV, CDR2 YYDKDF (reference sequence). The CDR3 length is 15 residues. The germline V and J ends were trimmed by 0 bases and 6 bases, with 15 bases remaining between them. Here the CDR3 DNA reads TGTGCCACCAGCAGAGATCGACCGGCGTCGGGCGAGCAGTACTTC. This sequence encodes CATSRDRPASGEQYF.

The chain has TRBV4-1 and TRBJ2-1, with 13 bases lining up with TRBD2. The germline CDR1 and CDR2 sequences are MGHRA and YSYEKL. V gave up 2 bases and J gave up 7 bases; unmatched junction bases: 8. The CDR3 has 17 amino acids. CDR3 sequence reads: CASSQPGTSGARNEQFF. The CDR3, as DNA: TGCGCCAGCAGCCAACCGGGGACTAGCGGGGCTAGAAATGAGCAGTTCTTC.

The V call is TRBV5-4, the J call TRBJ1-1, with D maybe TRBD1 (6 bases). The CDR3 has 14 amino acids. The germline gives CDR1 SGHNT, CDR2 YYREEE (reference sequence). The V end lost 2 bases, the J end lost 11 bases, and 19 bases lay between the germline ends. For the CDR3, the DNA is TGTGCCAGCAGCTTAGACACCCTGGGGGGGGCTGCTTTCTTT. Translated: CASSLDTLGGAAFF. Full variable domain (remainder filled in from reference TRBV5-4 and TRBJ1-1): ETGVTQSPTHLIKTRGQQVTLRCSSQSGHNTVSWYQQALGQGPQFIFQYYREEENGRGNFPPRFSGLQFPNYSSELNVNALELDDSALYLCASSLDTLGGAAFFGQGTRLTVV.

V is TRBV7-6 and J is TRBJ1-4, with D maybe TRBD1 (6 bases). The CDR3 sequence is 15 residues long. With 5 bases removed from V and 4 bases from J, the gap between germline ends came to 14 bases. Germline-derived CDR1 and CDR2 are SGHVS and FNYEAQ. CDR3 nucleotide sequence: TGTGCCAGCAGCCCTTTAGACAGGCGTAATGAAAAACTGTTTTTT. It codes for CASSPLDRRNEKLFF. Complete variable domain (other parts from reference TRBV7-6 and TRBJ1-4): GAGVSQSPRYKVTKRGQDVALRCDPISGHVSLYWYRQALGQGPEFLTYFNYEAQQDKSGLPNDRFSAERPEGSISTLTIQRTEQRDSAMYRCASSPLDRRNEKLFFGSGTQLSVL.

The chain is built from TRBV27 and TRBJ2-6, with 10 bases lining up with TRBD1. Germline V gene sequence: CDR1 MNHEY, CDR2 SMNVEV (reference sequence). V shed 3 bases, J shed 0 bases, and the junction held 5 bases outside the gene matches. This CDR3 has 18 amino acids. The CDR3 nucleotides read TGTGCCAGCAGTTTCTGGACAGGGGGGGACTCTGGGGCCAACGTCCTGACTTTC. The encoded protein is CASSFWTGGDSGANVLTF.

The V and J genes are TRBV3-1 (or the pseudogene TRBV3-2) and TRBJ1-3; D remains unclear. CDR3 length: 17 residues. Trimming removed 0 bases at V and 2 bases at J, with 14 bases between. Germline V CDR1 and CDR2: LGHDT, YNNKEL (reference sequence). CDR3 coding DNA: TGTGCCAGCAGCCAAGATTTGGCGGCCCGGGCTGGAAACACCATATATTTT. Translating it yields CASSQDLAARAGNTIYF.

The genes are TRBV24-1 and TRBJ2-5; D may be TRBD2 (5 bases). V shed 2 bases and J shed 4 bases, with 13 bases lying between them. Per the germline V gene, CDR1 is KGHDR and CDR2 is SFDVKD. The CDR3 spans 15 residues. Here the CDR3 DNA reads TGTGCCACCAGTGATTCGGGTTCCGAGGGAGAGACCCAGTACTTC. It encodes CATSDSGSEGETQYF.

The chain carries TRBV30 and TRBJ2-7; TRBD1 matches at 8 bases. Germline CDR1 reads GTSNPN; CDR2 reads SVGIG (reference sequence). CDR3 length: 13 amino acids. Germline trimming cut 0 bases from V and 5 bases from J; bases unmatched to any gene: 3. CDR3 in amino acids: CAWSVDRGHEQYF. CDR3 in DNA: TGTGCCTGGAGTGTAGACAGGGGCCACGAGCAGTACTTC.

This rearrangement joins TRBV27 to TRBJ1-4; a possible D gene is TRBD1 (6 bases). This CDR3 has 14 amino acids. From germline, CDR1 is MNHEY and CDR2 SMNVEV (reference sequence). The ends were cut back, 0 bases at V and 8 bases at J, with 10 bases in the middle. The CDR3 bases are TGTGCCAGCAGTTTATCCAGGGGTGGGGAAAAACTGTTTTTT. Encoded protein: CASSLSRGGEKLFF.

The chain is built from TRBV19 and TRBJ2-2; 13 bases map to TRBD2. Germline CDR1 and CDR2: LNHDA and SQIVND (reference sequence). There are 17 residues in the CDR3. Unmatched junction bases numbered 2, after V lost 4 bases and J lost 0 bases. Written as DNA, the CDR3 is TGTGCCAGTAGTAGGGGACTAGCGGGGCCGAACACCGGGGAGCTGTTTTTT. This sequence encodes CASSRGLAGPNTGELFF.

The chain combines TRBV3-1 (or the pseudogene TRBV3-2) with TRBJ2-2; TRBD2 agrees at 10 bases. The V and J ends lost 4 bases and 7 bases, in that order; junction bases with no gene match: 24. Germline CDR1 is LGHDT and CDR2 is YNNKEL (reference sequence). This CDR3 comprises 21 residues. In DNA, the CDR3 is TGTGCCAGCAGCCGTTCTTCTAGCGGGAGCGCCGTCCTTGGAGCGGGCGGGGAGCTGTTTTTT. Its protein is CASSRSSSGSAVLGAGGELFF.